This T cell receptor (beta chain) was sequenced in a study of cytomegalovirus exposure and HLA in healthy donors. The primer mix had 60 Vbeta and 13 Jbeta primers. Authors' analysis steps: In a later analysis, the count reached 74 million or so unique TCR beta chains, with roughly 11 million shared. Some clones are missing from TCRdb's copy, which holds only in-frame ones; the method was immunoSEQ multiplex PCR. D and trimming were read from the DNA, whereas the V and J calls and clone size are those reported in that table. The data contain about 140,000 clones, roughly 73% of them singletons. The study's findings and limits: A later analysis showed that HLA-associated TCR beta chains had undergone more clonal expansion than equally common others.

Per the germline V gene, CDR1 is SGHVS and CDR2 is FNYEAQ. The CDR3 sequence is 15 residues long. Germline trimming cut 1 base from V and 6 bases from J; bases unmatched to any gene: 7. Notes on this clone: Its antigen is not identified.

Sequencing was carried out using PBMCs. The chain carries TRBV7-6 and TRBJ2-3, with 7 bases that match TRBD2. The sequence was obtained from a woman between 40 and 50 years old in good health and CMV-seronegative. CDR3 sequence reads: CASSLDGSGPDTQYF. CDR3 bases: TGTGCCAGCAGCTTAGATGGTAGCGGGCCGGATACGCAGTATTTT.